The clone carrying this T cell receptor beta chain occurred many times. Its antigen is unidentified. The data belong to a study of T-cell reconstitution after alpha-beta-depleted transplantation in children. Study conclusions and caveats: T-cell numbers and diversity, one year after transplant, stemmed largely from T cells that were newly produced. The study traced high day-60 TCRbeta diversity in some patients to surviving recipient T cells and thymic progenitors.

Unique molecular identifiers tagged the TCRbeta library. MiXCR was run by TCRdb on the PCR reads, yielding one entry per CDR3 protein. This table holds fewer than 500,000 distinct CDR3 sequences, approximately 41% found once. CDR3 length equals 18 residues. From germline, CDR1 is SGHRS and CDR2 YFSETQ. V lost 5 bases to trimming and J lost 1 base; unmatched junction nucleotides: 12. This TCR derives from a girl under 10 years old with aplastic anemia, due to receive a stem cell transplant. Sequencing used PBMCs, obtained before TCRalphabeta/CD19-depleted stem cell transplant. The chain recombines TRBV5-1 with TRBJ2-5; 12 bases map to TRBD2. The CDR3 sequence is CASSSGLAGNTFQETQYF. CDR3 DNA sequence: TGCGCCAGCAGTTCCGGACTAGCGGGAAACACCTTCCAAGAGACCCAGTACTTC. The variable domain in full, with the rest retrieved from reference TRBV5-1 and TRBJ2-5, is KAGVTQTPRYLIKTRGQQVTLSCSPISGHRSVSWYQQTPGQGLQFLFEYFSETQRNKGNFPGRFSGRQFSNSRSEMNVSTLELGDSALYLCASSSGLAGNTFQETQYFGPGTRLLVL.